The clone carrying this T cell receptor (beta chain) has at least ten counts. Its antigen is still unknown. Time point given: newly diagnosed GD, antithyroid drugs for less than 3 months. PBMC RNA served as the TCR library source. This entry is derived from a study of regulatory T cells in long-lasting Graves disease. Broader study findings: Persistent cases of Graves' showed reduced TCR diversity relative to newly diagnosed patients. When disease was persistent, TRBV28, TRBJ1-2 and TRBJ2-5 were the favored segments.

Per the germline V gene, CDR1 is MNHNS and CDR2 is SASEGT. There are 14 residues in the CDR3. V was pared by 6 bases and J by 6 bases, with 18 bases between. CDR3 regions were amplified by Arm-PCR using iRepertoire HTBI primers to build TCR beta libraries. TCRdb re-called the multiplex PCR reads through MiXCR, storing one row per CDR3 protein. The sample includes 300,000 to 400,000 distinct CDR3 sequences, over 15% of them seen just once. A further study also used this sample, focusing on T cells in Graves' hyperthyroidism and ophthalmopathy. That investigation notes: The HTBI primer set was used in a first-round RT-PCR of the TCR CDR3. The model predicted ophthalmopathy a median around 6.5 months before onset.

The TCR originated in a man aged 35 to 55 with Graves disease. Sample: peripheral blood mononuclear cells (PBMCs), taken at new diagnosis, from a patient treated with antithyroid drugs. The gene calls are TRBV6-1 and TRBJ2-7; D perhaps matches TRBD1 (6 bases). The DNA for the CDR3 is TGTGCCAGCAGCACTATGGGGGCGCGGGCCGAGCAGTACTTC. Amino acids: CASSTMGARAEQYF.